One and the same sample provided the 22 T cell receptor beta chains below, sequenced in a study of blood T cell repertoires in COVID-19 (TCRdb year 2020). Preparation of the library involved the immunoSEQ multiplex PCR assay. Entries here come from immuneACCESS through TCRdb and include only in-frame sequences with V and J called. Some clones fail to appear in such tables; in the studies checked, an unresolved V gene covers under half of the shortfall, and the cause of the remainder is unknown. The sample has 200,000 to 250,000 clones on record, 82% of them singletons. 3% to 4% of the sample rests with the top ten. Sequences were obtained from PBMCs or T cells enriched from blood (not recorded which). The source is a woman aged 60-75 years who had recovered from COVID-19.

This rearrangement joins TRBV11-2 to TRBJ2-1; tentative D call: TRBD1 (5 bases). The CDR3 extends over 13 amino acids. Germline loops: CDR1 SGHAT, CDR2 FQNNGV. The germline V and J ends were trimmed by 2 bases and 7 bases, with 9 bases remaining between them. DNA of the CDR3: TGTGCCAGCAGCTTAAACAGGCAGAATGAGCAGTTCTTC. Translating gives CASSLNRQNEQFF.

The V and J genes are TRBV7-2 and TRBJ1-5; 7 bases are shared with TRBD1. This CDR3 has 16 amino acids. J was trimmed by 3 bases and V by 0 bases; bases with no gene match: 5. Germline V gives CDR1 SGHTA, CDR2 FQGNSA. This CDR3 is CASSLAPGQSNQPQHF. The CDR3 DNA is TGTGCCAGCAGCTTAGCGCCGGGACAGTCCAATCAGCCCCAGCATTTT.

CDR3 sequence (DNA): TGTGCCATCAGTGAATCAGGGAATGGTGAAAAACTGTTTTTT. It encodes CAISESGNGEKLFF. The rearrangement links TRBV10-3 to TRBJ1-4, with D possibly being TRBD1 (5 bases). The CDR3 extends over 14 amino acids. The V gene's germline CDR1 is ENHRY and CDR2 SYGVKD. V shed 3 bases and J shed 7 bases, with 12 bases lying between them.

The chain couples TRBV6-2 or TRBV6-3 to TRBJ1-1, with D unresolved. V lost 2 bases and J lost 1, with 11 bases in between. Germline CDR1 reads MNHEY; CDR2 reads SVGEGT. The CDR3 extends over 15 amino acids. Here the CDR3 reads CASSYTIGANTEAFF. The DNA of the CDR3 is TGTGCCAGCAGTTACACGATTGGAGCGAACACTGAAGCTTTCTTT.

The chain recombines TRBV6-1 with TRBJ2-2; TRBD2 agrees at 11 bases. Germline V gene data show CDR1 as MNHNS and CDR2 as SASEGT. Trimming cost V 2 bases and J 5 bases; bases outside gene matches: 4. The CDR3 covers 16 residues. The CDR3 reads CASSELAGGRTGELFF. For the CDR3, the DNA is TGTGCCAGCAGTGAACTAGCGGGGGGTCGAACCGGGGAGCTGTTTTTT.

In its sample, this clone was seen once. This could be a read error, since a much larger clone is one nucleotide away. This chain connects TRBV7-9 to TRBJ1-1, with 8 bases aligning to TRBD1. Germline loops: CDR1 SEHNR, CDR2 FQNEAQ (reference sequence). CDR3 length: 14 amino acids. The J segment lost 1 base and the V segment lost 3 bases, leaving 1 base of the junction unmatched. The CDR3 nucleotides read TGTGCCAGCAGCTTTGGACAGGGGAACACTGAAGCTTTCTTT. Amino acids: CASSFGQGNTEAFF.

The J gene is TRBJ1-2, the V gene TRBV27; 8 bases fit TRBD1. The V segment lost 5 bases and the J segment 7 bases; nucleotides outside the gene matches: 6. Germline V gives CDR1 MNHEY, CDR2 SMNVEV (reference sequence). This CDR3 is built from 13 residues. CDR3 amino acids: CASSIGQGGGYTF. The CDR3 region has the DNA TGTGCCAGCAGTATAGGACAGGGAGGTGGCTACACCTTC.

This chain uses TRBV6-4 with TRBJ1-1; D is unresolved. The germline gives CDR1 MRHNA, CDR2 SNTAGT. Trimming removed 0 bases at V and 1 base at J, with 12 bases between. The CDR3 length is 16 residues. In DNA, the CDR3 is TGTGCCAGCAGTGACTCACACGGAGATGGGAACACTGAAGCTTTCTTT. Translated, it gives CASSDSHGDGNTEAFF.

This chain links TRBV18 with TRBJ1-1, with 8 bases that match TRBD1. The germline CDR1 and CDR2 sequences are KGHSH and LQKENI. The J segment lost 2 bases and the V segment lost 1 base, leaving 3 bases of the junction unmatched. CDR3 length equals 15 residues. The CDR3 bases are TGTGCCAGCTCACCACTCCAGGGGGCCAACACTGAAGCTTTCTTT. It encodes CASSPLQGANTEAFF.

A single count supports this clone. The chain links TRBV27 to TRBJ1-2; 7 bases fit TRBD1. The V gene's germline CDR1 is MNHEY and CDR2 SMNVEV (reference sequence). With V trimmed by 3 bases and J by 8 bases, 15 bases remained unmatched. This CDR3 is built from 16 residues. The CDR3 nucleotides read TGTGCCAGCAGTTTTAGATTCCGGGACAGAGAAAGGGGCTACACCTTC. Translating gives CASSFRFRDRERGYTF.

The V gene is TRBV5-1, the J gene TRBJ1-1; the D is unclear. The V gene's germline CDR1 is SGHRS and CDR2 YFSETQ. This CDR3 has 17 residues. Trimming left V 4 bases short and J 0 bases short, with 19 bases between. CDR3 sequence: CASSVGRESTLNTEAFF. CDR3 DNA sequence: TGCGCCAGCAGCGTGGGCCGGGAGAGTACGTTGAACACTGAAGCTTTCTTT.

A single count supports this clone. V usage is TRBV6-5 and J usage is TRBJ2-1, with 9 bases aligning to TRBD1. The germline V gene encodes CDR1 MNHEY and CDR2 SVGAGI. The CDR3 totals 14 residues. The junction had 6 bases not matched to a gene; V was cut back by 6 bases and J by 6 bases. The chain's CDR3 is CASRPGTGSNEQFF. CDR3 nucleotide sequence: TGTGCCAGCAGACCCGGGACAGGGAGCAATGAGCAGTTCTTC.

V gene TRBV7-8 combines with J gene TRBJ1-1; 7 bases agree with TRBD1. This CDR3 has 15 amino acids. Trimming at V came to 5 bases and at J to 2 bases, leaving 8 bases not matched to a gene. Germline V lookup: CDR1 SGHVS, CDR2 FQNEAQ. CDR3 sequence: CASSVGDRTNTEAFF. As DNA, the CDR3 is TGTGCCAGCAGCGTAGGGGACAGAACAAACACTGAAGCTTTCTTT.

The sample holds one count of this clone. The chain has TRBV25-1 and TRBJ1-2, with a weak D call TRBD1 (6 bases). Germline V gene sequence: CDR1 MGHDK, CDR2 SYGVNS. The CDR3 is made up of 14 amino acids. V lost 1 base and J 5 bases, leaving 11 bases between the germline ends. For the CDR3, the DNA is TGTGCCAGCAGTGAATCTCAGGGGCGGTATGGCTACACCTTC. It encodes CASSESQGRYGYTF.

V and J are TRBV7-3 and TRBJ2-7; TRBD2 matches 8 bases. Unmatched junction bases numbered 4, after V lost 0 bases and J lost 3 bases. Germline values: CDR1 SGHTA, CDR2 FQGTGA. This CDR3 is built from 15 residues. CDR3 region: CASSLTSGGGYEQYF. CDR3 DNA: TGTGCCAGCAGCTTAACGTCGGGAGGGGGCTACGAGCAGTACTTC.

The chain couples TRBV6-5 to TRBJ2-7; 7 bases line up with TRBD2. Trimming took 6 bases from V and 3 from J; bases not matched to a gene: 2. This CDR3 is built from 12 residues. CDR1 and CDR2 from the germline V gene are MNHEY and SVGAGI. CDR3 loop: CASRGGGYEQYF. In DNA form, the CDR3 reads TGTGCCAGCAGGGGCGGGGGCTACGAGCAGTACTTC.

V gene TRBV11-3 combines with J gene TRBJ1-2; D unresolved. The germline CDR1 and CDR2 sequences are SGHNT and YENEEA. V lost 5 bases and J 2 bases, leaving 18 bases between the germline ends. The CDR3 runs 16 residues. The CDR3 sequence: CASSLNSSRVNYGYTF. The CDR3 DNA sequence: TGTGCCAGCAGCCTTAACAGTTCGCGGGTAAACTATGGCTACACCTTC.

This chain connects TRBV10-1 to TRBJ2-5, with a tentative D call TRBD2 (7 bases). Trimming took off 8 bases at V and 2 bases at J, with 21 bases between the two ends. Germline CDR1 reads WNHNN; CDR2 reads SYGVQD (reference sequence). The CDR3 is 16 amino acids. The CDR3: CASPKYGGGLQETQYF. The CDR3 nucleotides read TGCGCCAGCCCTAAATATGGGGGGGGGCTACAAGAGACCCAGTACTTC.

The chain employs TRBV6-5 and TRBJ1-2, with D unclear. The V gene's germline CDR1 is MNHEY and CDR2 SVGAGI. This CDR3 has 16 residues. V was pared by 2 bases and J by 6 bases, with 19 bases between. The DNA of the CDR3 is TGTGCCAGCAGTTACGGATCGGCCACTTATCGGGATGGCTACACCTTC. It specifies CASSYGSATYRDGYTF.

This clone has only one observation. The chain links TRBV7-2 to TRBJ2-7; 11 bases align to TRBD1. The ends lost 7 bases at V and 2 bases at J; junction bases unmatched: 4. This CDR3 region has 14 residues. Germline V gene data show CDR1 as SGHTA and CDR2 as FQGNSA. Here the CDR3 DNA reads TGTGCCAGCACCCCGGGACAGGGGGCCTACGAGCAGTACTTC. Translation: CASTPGQGAYEQYF. Looking up the rest from reference TRBV7-2 and TRBJ2-7 gives the full variable domain: GAGVSQSPSNKVTEKGKDVELRCDPISGHTALYWYRQSLGQGLEFLIYFQGNSAPDKSGLPSDRFSAERTGGSVSTLTIQRTQQEDSAVYLCASTPGQGAYEQYFGPGTRLTVT.

This rearrangement joins TRBV11-1 to TRBJ1-6; 9 nucleotides align to TRBD1. Unmatched junction bases numbered 6, after V lost 4 bases and J lost 8 bases. The CDR3 is 15 residues long. The germline V gene has CDR1 SGHAT and CDR2 FQDESV (reference sequence). In DNA, the CDR3 is TGTGCCAGCAGCTCAGGACAGGGGATGCATTCACCCCTCCACTTT. Protein product: CASSSGQGMHSPLHF.

The chain links TRBV2 to TRBJ2-1, with 7 nucleotides matching TRBD1. There are 14 residues in the CDR3. Germline V gene sequence: CDR1 SNHLY, CDR2 FYNNEI. V was pared by 5 bases and J by 8 bases, with 9 bases of the junction left unmatched. In nucleotides, the CDR3 is TGTGCCAGCAGTCAAGACAGGGATGCTTATGAGCAGTTCTTC. This encodes CASSQDRDAYEQFF. Based on the CDR3 plus reference TRBV2 and TRBJ2-1, the full variable domain is EPEVTQTPSHQVTQMGQEVILRCVPISNHLYFYWYRQILGQKVEFLVSFYNNEISEKSEIFDDQFSVERPDGSNFTLKIRSTKLEDSAMYFCASSQDRDAYEQFFGPGTRLTVL.